This is a list of T cell receptor beta chains from one sample in a study of blood T cell repertoires in COVID-19. Here immunoSEQ multiplex PCR was the method, and the copy in TCRdb shows in-frame clones only, minus some. Among around 180,000 clones listed, roughly 89% were seen once. Source material: PBMCs or T cells enriched from blood (not recorded which). These receptors all stem from a woman between 40 and 55 years old with acute COVID-19. The CDR3 runs from the conserved cysteine through the conserved F or W.

13 | TRBV2 | CATQGRSGNTIYF
18 | TRBV4-1 | CASSQGGLAREIYNEQFF
18 | TRBV18 | CASSPGTGMGLRYYEQYF
15 | TRBV7-2 | CASSFSSGIAYEQYF
11 | TRBV29-1 | CSVHRGAEAFF
16 | TRBV14 | CASSQGTSGGDNEQFF
16 | TRBV5-1 | CASSPGRGPVEETQYF
15 | TRBV19 | CASTRTGPSNQPQHF
18 | TRBV4-1 | CASSQQPYGDTQSGEQYF
14 | TRBV19 | CASIEGRGYNEQFF
17 | TRBV27 | CASSLTFPGQEHSPLHF
17 | TRBV3-1/TRBV3-2 | CASSPPMGRSGANVLTF
15 | TRBV5-5 | CASSRDRGANEKLFF
16 | TRBV7-3 | CASSITGQGRNTEAFF
13 | TRBV29-1 | CSAVQDSGNTIYF
14 | TRBV21-1 | CASSTSNPGQVCYF
13 | TRBV30 | CAWSKTRRNEQFF
17 | TRBV2 | CASSSDSTGGDTGELFF
14 | TRBV28 | CASRAQGANYGYTF
17 | TRBV6-4 | CASSDPRLAGPDYEQYF
13 | TRBV7-3 | CASSVGNSGELFF
16 | TRBV11-2 | CASSSGRPRTESGQYF
16 | TRBV6-2/TRBV6-3 | CASSYSPGTGGYEQYF
14 | TRBV4-3 | CASSPQGAGNTIYF
13 | TRBV19 | CAVDSPNTGELFF
13 | TRBV7-7 | CASSLGQGKEQYF
17 | TRBV29-1 | CSVALTLGGQGAHEQYF
17 | TRBV18 | CASSPRTSGFSYNEQFF
13 | TRBV5-5 | CASSPRAAEKLFF
16 | TRBV5-4 | CASSLGTSSAYNEQFF
13 | TRBV19 | CASSLQKPTEAFF
19 | TRBV5-4 | CASSFLASPKVSGANVLTF
16 | TRBV29-1 | CSVESGTGISTDTQYF
17 | TRBV29-1 | CSVESSSGSGSTGELFF
16 | TRBV14 | CASSPHSGGSTDTQYF
16 | TRBV4-1 | CASSPMGSGAYNEQFF
20 | TRBV3-1/TRBV3-2 | CASSQDLQRQGPFTNSPLHF